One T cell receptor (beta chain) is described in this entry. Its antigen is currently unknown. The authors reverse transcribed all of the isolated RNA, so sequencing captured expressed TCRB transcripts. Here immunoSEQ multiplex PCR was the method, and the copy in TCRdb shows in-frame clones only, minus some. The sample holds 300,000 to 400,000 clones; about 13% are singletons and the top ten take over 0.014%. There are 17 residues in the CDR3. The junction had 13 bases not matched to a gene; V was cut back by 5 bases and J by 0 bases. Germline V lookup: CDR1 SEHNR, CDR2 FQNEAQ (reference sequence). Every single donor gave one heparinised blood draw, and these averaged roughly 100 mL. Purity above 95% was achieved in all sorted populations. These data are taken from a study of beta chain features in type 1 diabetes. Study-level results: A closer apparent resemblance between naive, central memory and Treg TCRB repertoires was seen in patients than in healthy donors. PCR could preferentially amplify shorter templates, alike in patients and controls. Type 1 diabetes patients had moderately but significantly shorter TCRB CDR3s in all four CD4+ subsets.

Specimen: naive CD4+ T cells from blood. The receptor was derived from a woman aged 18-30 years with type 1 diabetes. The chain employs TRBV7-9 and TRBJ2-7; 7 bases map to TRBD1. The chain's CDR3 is CASSLPRQGSISYEQYF. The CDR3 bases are TGTGCCAGCAGCCTGCCAAGACAGGGCAGCATCTCCTACGAGCAGTACTTC.